Shown below are 5 T cell receptor beta chains from a single sample sequenced in a study of blood T cell repertoires in COVID-19. Profiling relied on immunoSEQ multiplex PCR, and the TCRdb table lists in-frame clones only, not all of them. The sample has 350,000 to 450,000 clones; around nine tenths are singletons. The sequencing input was PBMCs or T cells enriched from blood (not recorded which). The source of these receptors is a woman under 30 who had been exposed to COVID-19.

The CDR3 nucleotides read TGTGCCAGCAGCCCGGGACAGAGAGAGACCCAGTACTTC. It codes for CASSPGQRETQYF. This chain joins TRBV12-3 or TRBV12-4 and TRBJ2-5, with 7 positions matching TRBD1. The CDR3 extends over 13 amino acids. V lost 6 bases, J lost 4 bases, and 5 bases stayed unmatched.

The chain uses TRBV25-1 and TRBJ2-7, with D unclear. The CDR3 is 12 residues long. Germline assignment: CDR1 MGHDK and CDR2 SYGVNS. V was shortened by 2 bases and J by 2 bases, with 4 bases between the two germline ends. This CDR3 reads CASSEGPYEQYF. The DNA of the CDR3 is TGTGCCAGCAGTGAAGGCCCCTACGAGCAGTACTTC.

Concerning this clone: The same CDR3 also results from other DNA sequences found in this sample. This sequence joins TRBV3-1 (or the pseudogene TRBV3-2) and TRBJ1-2; D is ambiguous. The CDR3 consists of 12 residues. Germline lookup yields CDR1 LGHDT and CDR2 YNNKEL (reference sequence). Trimming pared 3 bases from V and 4 bases from J, leaving 6 bases between. CDR3 coding DNA: TGTGCCAGCAGCCAGCGGGGCTATGGCTACACCTTC. Encoded protein: CASSQRGYGYTF.

The rearrangement uses TRBV9 and TRBJ2-3; TRBD2 aligns across 13 bases. From germline, CDR1 is SGDLS and CDR2 YYNGEE. This CDR3 is 16 amino acids long. V gave up 2 bases and J gave up 5 bases; unmatched junction bases: 5. The DNA for the CDR3 is TGTGCCAGCAGCGTCACTAGCGGGGGGGCCAGAGATACGCAGTATTTT. It specifies CASSVTSGGARDTQYF.

The J gene is TRBJ1-1, the V gene TRBV2; the D is unclear. This CDR3 is built from 11 residues. CDR1 and CDR2 (germline): SNHLY, FYNNEI. Between the trimmed V and J ends, which lost 5 bases and 3 bases, there was a span of 4 bases. The CDR3 is CASSLYTEAFF. The CDR3, as DNA: TGTGCCAGCAGTCTTTACACTGAAGCTTTCTTT.